The clone carrying this T cell receptor (beta chain) is a singleton in its sample. Its antigen is not known. In the PCR, 60 Vbeta and 13 Jbeta primers were used. Using immunoSEQ multiplex PCR, the repertoire was profiled, and TCRdb retains in-frame clones only, with some absent. This sample has roughly 100,000 clones, with about 85% found just once. This sample was taken from a study of cytomegalovirus exposure and HLA in healthy donors. Study information: HLA-typed donors contributed some 87 million unique TCRs, which were held in an early data release.

Study conclusions and caveats: V- and J-gene trimming of TCR beta was linked (in a later analysis) to a missense DCLRE1C variant. Highly shared sequence variants in one cluster were likely a sequencing artifact.

There are 15 residues in the CDR3. V shed 5 bases and J 5 bases; nucleotides not matched to a gene: 7. CDR1 is MNHNS, CDR2 SASEGT, per germline. The receptor's source is a female donor in good health and CMV-seropositive. This rearrangement joins TRBV6-1 to TRBJ2-7, with 12 bases fitting TRBD2. What was sequenced was PBMCs. For the CDR3, the DNA is TGTGCCAGCAGTTTTCTAGCGGGGGGGCCGGACGAGCAGTACTTC. Residues: CASSFLAGGPDEQYF.